The source of this T cell receptor (beta chain) is a study of T cell responses to AZD1222 COVID-19 vaccine. General study results and limits: Unmutated regions of variants are reportedly targeted by nearly half of spike-specific TCRs.

Sequencing was performed with immunoSEQ multiplex PCR; in TCRdb, only in-frame clones are kept and a portion is missing. The sample gives about 140,000 clones, approximately 89% of which show up once; less than 1.5% is in the top ten. To note about this clone: What it binds is unknown.

The specimen was peripheral blood, collected 28 days after the second AZD1222 dose. This TCR came from an adult who received the AZD1222 COVID-19 vaccine.

CDR3 residues: CATSGTSGSSYEQYF. Here the CDR3 DNA reads TGTGCCACCAGTGGAACTAGCGGGAGCTCCTACGAGCAGTACTTC. The V call is TRBV24-1, the J call TRBJ2-7; 11 bases agree with TRBD2. This CDR3 contains 15 residues. The germline V gene has CDR1 KGHDR and CDR2 SFDVKD. Losses at the gene ends were 5 bases for V and 0 bases for J; bases not matched to a gene: 2.